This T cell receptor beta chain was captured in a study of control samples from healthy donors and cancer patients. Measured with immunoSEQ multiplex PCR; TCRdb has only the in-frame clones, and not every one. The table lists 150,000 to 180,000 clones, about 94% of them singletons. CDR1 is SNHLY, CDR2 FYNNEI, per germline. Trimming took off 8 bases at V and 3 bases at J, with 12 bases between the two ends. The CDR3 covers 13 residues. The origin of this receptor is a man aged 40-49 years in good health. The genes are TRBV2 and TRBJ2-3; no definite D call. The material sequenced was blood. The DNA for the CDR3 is TGTGCCAGCTCGAGGCAGGTAACAGATACGCAGTATTTT. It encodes CASSRQVTDTQYF.